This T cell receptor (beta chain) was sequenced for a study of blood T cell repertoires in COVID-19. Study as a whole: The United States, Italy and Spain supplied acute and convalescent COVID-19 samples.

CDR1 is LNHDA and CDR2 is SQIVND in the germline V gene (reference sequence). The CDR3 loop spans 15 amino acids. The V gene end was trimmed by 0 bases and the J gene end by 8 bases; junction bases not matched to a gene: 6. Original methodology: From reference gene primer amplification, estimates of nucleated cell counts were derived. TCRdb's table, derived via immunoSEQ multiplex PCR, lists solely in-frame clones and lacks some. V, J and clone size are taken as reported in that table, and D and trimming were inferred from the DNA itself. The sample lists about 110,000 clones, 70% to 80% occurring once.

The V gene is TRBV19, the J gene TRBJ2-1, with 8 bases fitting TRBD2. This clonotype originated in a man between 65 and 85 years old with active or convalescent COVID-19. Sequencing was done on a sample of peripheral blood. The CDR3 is CASSIDPGLADEQFF. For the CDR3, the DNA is TGTGCCAGTAGTATAGACCCTGGACTAGCCGATGAGCAGTTCTTC.